Below, 12 T cell receptor beta chains from the same sample are listed, as sequenced in a study of blood T cell repertoires in COVID-19. TCRdb's table, derived via immunoSEQ multiplex PCR, lists solely in-frame clones and lacks some. Here the sample spans some 380,000 clones, around 90% being singletons. Sequences were obtained from PBMCs or T cells enriched from blood (not recorded which). These receptor sequences come from a woman aged 40 to 49 with acute COVID-19.

The J gene is TRBJ1-2, the V gene TRBV24-1; D might be TRBD1 (6 bases). The length of the CDR3 is 14 residues. The V end lost 5 bases, the J end lost 4 bases, and 13 bases lay between the germline ends. CDR1 is KGHDR and CDR2 is SFDVKD in the germline V gene. The CDR3 region has the DNA TGTGCCACCAGTGGGCGGGGGCCATTCTATGGCTACACCTTC. It codes for CATSGRGPFYGYTF.

This clone is a singleton in its sample. This chain uses TRBV12-3 or TRBV12-4 with TRBJ1-2; weak D call: TRBD1 (5 bases). The CDR3 extends over 12 amino acids. V dropped 11 bases and J dropped 7 bases, with 17 bases sitting between them. DNA of the CDR3: TGTGCCGGATATCGGGGGGGTTCTGGCTACACCTTC. Its translation is CAGYRGGSGYTF.

The CDR3 DNA sequence: TGCGCCAGCAGCCAAGAATGGTTTGTCGGTGACGAGCAGTACTTC. Translation: CASSQEWFVGDEQYF. The chain couples TRBV4-1 to TRBJ2-7; D is unclear. This CDR3 spans 15 amino acids. The V and J ends lost 0 bases and 5 bases respectively, with 14 bases between them. The germline gives CDR1 MGHRA, CDR2 YSYEKL.

CDR3 DNA sequence: TGTGCCAGCAGGTCGGGGTCCTCTGGAAACACCATATATTTT. Translation: CASRSGSSGNTIYF. This chain joins TRBV6-5 and TRBJ1-3, with no clear D. The V and J ends lost 6 bases and 0 bases respectively, with 9 bases between them. The CDR3 spans 14 residues. Germline V CDR1 and CDR2: MNHEY, SVGAGI.

This sequence joins TRBV9 and TRBJ2-3; maybe TRBD2 (6 bases). CDR1 SGDLS and CDR2 YYNGEE come from the germline V gene. V was pared by 0 bases and J by 0 bases, with 11 bases between. The CDR3 consists of 16 residues. CDR3 bases: TGTGCCAGCAGCGTAGCTAATCGGGAGAGCACAGATACGCAGTATTTT. Translating it yields CASSVANRESTDTQYF.

The chain has TRBV24-1 and TRBJ1-5; no firm D call. Per the germline V gene, CDR1 is KGHDR and CDR2 is SFDVKD. CDR3 length equals 13 residues. V dropped 5 bases and J dropped 6 bases, with 10 bases sitting between them. The CDR3 bases are TGTGCCACCAGTGGCTTTTCCGGTCAGCCCCAGCATTTT. Translation: CATSGFSGQPQHF.

The rearrangement joins TRBV7-8 to TRBJ2-5; D is possibly TRBD1 (6 bases). The CDR3 is made up of 16 amino acids. Germline-derived CDR1 and CDR2 are SGHVS and FQNEAQ. V shed 4 bases and J shed 2 bases, with 17 bases lying between them. The chain's CDR3 is CASSSSLGTTQETQYF. In nucleotides, the CDR3 is TGTGCCAGCAGCTCTTCCCTGGGGACAACACAAGAGACCCAGTACTTC.

This rearrangement joins TRBV5-4 to TRBJ2-6; no clear D gene. CDR1 is SGHNT and CDR2 is YYREEE in the germline V gene (reference sequence). The CDR3 totals 16 residues. Between the trimmed V and J ends, which lost 4 bases and 0 bases, there was a span of 11 bases. The CDR3 bases are TGTGCCAGCAGCCTTCGACGGAGCTCTGGGGCCAACGTCCTGACTTTC. Its translation is CASSLRRSSGANVLTF.

A remark on this clone: The same CDR3 is also encoded by other DNA sequences in this sample. The chain joins TRBV18 to TRBJ2-2; a possible D gene is TRBD1 (5 bases). Between the trimmed V and J ends, which lost 3 bases and 0 bases, there was a span of 8 bases. The CDR3 length is 15 residues. Germline-derived CDR1 and CDR2 are KGHSH and LQKENI. CDR3 sequence reads: CASSPRQTNTGELFF. CDR3 DNA: TGTGCCAGCTCACCGAGACAGACGAACACCGGGGAGCTGTTTTTT.

CDR3 amino acids: CASSPFSGGYTDTQYF. As DNA, the CDR3 is TGTGCCAGCTCACCCTTTAGCGGGGGGTACACAGATACGCAGTATTTT. V and J are TRBV18 and TRBJ2-3, with 10 bases matching TRBD2. Germline lookup yields CDR1 KGHSH and CDR2 LQKENI. V lost 3 bases to trimming and J lost 2 bases; unmatched junction nucleotides: 5. The CDR3 consists of 16 residues.

The J gene is TRBJ1-1, the V gene TRBV11-2; D unclear. The CDR3 length is 13 residues. Germline values: CDR1 SGHAT, CDR2 FQNNGV. Between the trimmed V and J ends, which lost 8 bases and 0 bases, there was a span of 10 bases. CDR3 in amino acids: CASRGILNTEAFF. The CDR3 DNA follows: TGTGCCAGCCGTGGCATTCTGAACACTGAAGCTTTCTTT.

This clone was seen a handful of times. The gene calls are TRBV6-5 and TRBJ1-4; D gene ambiguous. Between the trimmed V and J ends, which lost 5 bases and 10 bases, there was a span of 17 bases. CDR1 is MNHEY and CDR2 is SVGAGI in the germline V gene. The CDR3 loop spans 14 amino acids. The CDR3 loop is CASSPRGFRGKLFF. CDR3 nucleotides: TGTGCCAGCAGTCCAAGAGGATTCAGAGGAAAACTGTTTTTT.